This passage covers 13 T cell receptor beta chains from one sample sequenced in a study of vaccination effects on CD4 cells after COVID-19. In the ViraFEST assay, antigen-specific CD4+ clonotypes were identified by expansion after peptide-pool stimulation. Subsequent to a culture period of 10 to 11 days, CD4+ T cells were isolated. People in the vaccine group had not been infected with SARS-CoV-2 before, and their nucleocapsid antibodies were negative. Profiling relied on immunoSEQ multiplex PCR, and the TCRdb table lists in-frame clones only, not all of them. This table has tens of thousands of clones, about four fifths appearing once. No antigens are known for them. The sequencing used CD4+ T cells from PBMCs cultured with HCoV-OC43 spike peptides, collected before COVID-19 vaccination. Subset meaning: HCoV-OC43 spike overlapping peptide pool stimulation. These receptor sequences come from a human donor who received a COVID-19 vaccine.

A few counts support this clone. This CDR3 reads CASSQDSGSSNSPLHF. The CDR3 DNA is TGCGCCAGCAGCCAAGATAGCGGCAGCAGTAATTCACCCCTCCACTTT. The rearrangement links TRBV4-3 to TRBJ1-6, with no clear D. V was cut by 0 bases and J by 6 bases, with 12 bases left in between. CDR1 is LGHNA, CDR2 YSLEER, per germline. The CDR3 consists of 16 residues.

The gene calls are TRBV6-5 and TRBJ1-1; tentative D call: TRBD1 (5 bases). Trimming removed 0 bases from V and 3 bases from J, with 8 bases in between. The germline gives CDR1 MNHEY, CDR2 SVGAGI. The CDR3 totals 14 residues. CDR3 sequence reads: CASSYSSGDTEAFF. Written as DNA, the CDR3 is TGTGCCAGCAGTTACTCCTCGGGGGACACTGAAGCTTTCTTT.

This clone appeared a few times. The CDR3 nucleotides are TGTGCCAGCAGCCAATCAGGGACCGGAAACACCATATATTTT. Amino acids: CASSQSGTGNTIYF. The rearrangement uses TRBV3-1 (or the pseudogene TRBV3-2) and TRBJ1-3; D might be TRBD1 (5 bases). The CDR3 runs to 14 residues. Between the trimmed V and J ends, which lost 2 bases and 4 bases, there was a span of 9 bases. Germline-derived CDR1 and CDR2 are LGHDT and YNNKEL (reference sequence).

The chain combines TRBV6-5 with TRBJ1-1; a weak D match, TRBD1 (5 bases). Per germline, CDR1 MNHEY and CDR2 SVGAGI. The CDR3 covers 14 residues. V lost 5 bases and J 5 bases, leaving 15 bases between the germline ends. CDR3 region: CASSRTRQITEAFF. The CDR3 DNA is TGTGCCAGCAGTCGGACACGTCAAATTACTGAAGCTTTCTTT.

The chain uses TRBV4-1 and TRBJ1-4; maybe TRBD1 (5 bases). This CDR3 comprises 16 residues. V dropped 6 bases and J dropped 7 bases, with 21 bases sitting between them. The germline V gene has CDR1 MGHRA and CDR2 YSYEKL. The CDR3 nucleotides are TGCGCCAGCAGAAATCCCGGGACGCAACGCCCTGAAAAACTGTTTTTT. Its translation is CASRNPGTQRPEKLFF.

This clone appeared a few times. V usage is TRBV30 and J usage is TRBJ1-3, with 9 bases fitting TRBD1. V shed 3 bases, J shed 4 bases, and the junction held 7 bases outside the gene matches. This CDR3 is built from 15 residues. Germline CDR1 is GTSNPN and CDR2 is SVGIG (reference sequence). CDR3 DNA: TGTGCCTGGAGACTACAGGGGGCGCAAGGAAACACCATATATTTT. Translated, it gives CAWRLQGAQGNTIYF.

V gene TRBV12-3 or TRBV12-4 combines with J gene TRBJ1-5; the D is unclear. The CDR3 extends over 13 amino acids. V shed 7 bases and J shed 0 bases, with 7 bases lying between them. CDR3 loop: CASTGDSNQPQHF. CDR3 nucleotide sequence: TGTGCCAGCACGGGAGATAGCAATCAGCCCCAGCATTTT.

The rearrangement joins TRBV7-2 to TRBJ2-5; TRBD2 agrees at 13 bases. Germline values: CDR1 SGHTA, CDR2 FQGNSA. The CDR3 totals 19 residues. The ends lost 0 bases at V and 5 bases at J; junction bases unmatched: 12. In DNA form, the CDR3 reads TGTGCCAGCAGCTTAGCCACTAGCGGGGGGGTATATCGGAGGGAGACCCAGTACTTC. This translates into CASSLATSGGVYRRETQYF.

The chain is built from TRBV5-1 and TRBJ2-7; the match to TRBD1 covers 10 bases. CDR1 SGHRS and CDR2 YFSETQ come from the germline V gene. The CDR3 sequence is 14 residues long. V trimming: 4 bases; J trimming: 6 bases; junction bases outside the gene matches: 7. The CDR3 here is CASSEGQGSAEQYV. The CDR3 bases are TGCGCCAGCAGCGAGGGACAGGGGTCTGCCGAGCAGTACGTC.

J is TRBJ2-2 and V is TRBV9, with TRBD2 identical over 8 bases. The CDR3 spans 17 residues. Trimming removed 1 base from V and 1 base from J; junction bases left unmatched: 6. In germline, CDR1 is SGDLS, CDR2 YYNGEE. Written as DNA, the CDR3 is TGTGCCAGCAGCGTAACTGCTCTAGCGGGGAACACCGGGGAGCTGTTTTTT. The encoded protein is CASSVTALAGNTGELFF.

This clone was seen just once. This chain uses TRBV2 with TRBJ2-3, with 8 bases that match TRBD2. Trimming cost V 7 bases and J 1 base; bases outside gene matches: 4. This CDR3 contains 14 residues. Germline CDR1 and CDR2: SNHLY and FYNNEI. CDR3 sequence: CASKGSGGTDTQYF. The CDR3, as DNA: TGTGCCAGCAAGGGTAGCGGGGGCACAGATACGCAGTATTTT.

The CDR3 nucleotides read TGTGCCAGCAGATGGGACAGGGGAACAGATACGCAGTATTTT. It yields the protein CASRWDRGTDTQYF. The V call is TRBV6-5, the J call TRBJ2-3, with 10 bases identical to TRBD1. CDR1 and CDR2 (germline): MNHEY, SVGAGI. The CDR3 extends over 14 amino acids. The ends lost 6 bases at V and 3 bases at J; junction bases unmatched: 3.

The V and J genes are TRBV6-5 and TRBJ1-2; 12 nucleotides align to TRBD1. The CDR3 extends over 13 amino acids. The V gene end was trimmed by 4 bases and the J gene end by 8 bases; junction bases not matched to a gene: 2. The V gene's germline CDR1 is MNHEY and CDR2 SVGAGI. CDR3 nucleotide sequence: TGTGCCAGCAGTTCCGGGACAGGGGGCGGCTACACCTTC. This translates into CASSSGTGGGYTF.